Below, one TCR beta chain is given with its context. This clonotype was recorded a few times. It lacks a known antigen. Base qualities are not provided; no much larger clone lies one nucleotide away. Amplification of full-length TCR variable regions was done by 5' RACE PCR using constant-region reverse primers, and this step was followed by semi-nested PCR with Nested Universal Primer A. The ReliaPrep RNA Cell Miniprep System was used to extract total RNA, which was then reverse transcribed into 5'RACE-ready cDNA with the SMARTer RACE 5'/3' Kit. An Illumina MiSeq was used to sequence the full-length TCR alpha and beta libraries, which had been barcoded with multiplex adaptors. As for how the authors treated the data: For each of nine subset-tissue groups, sequencing data from the five patients were combined, and the groups were compared by unsupervised clustering of TCR gene usage. Repertoire similarity was calculated with the Morisita-Horn index, weighting shared sequences by their contribution to each repertoire. TCRdb's own reprocessing of the public reads used fastp at Q25 and MiXCR and kept productive beta chains. Each entry merges the rows of one CDR3 protein and shows their most common DNA and genes. Clone size and V and J calls follow TCRdb, not the original study. For this sample there are 50,000 to 65,000 distinct CDR3 sequences; around 21% appear just once. Of the sample, 3.2% is held by the ten largest clones.

This sample stems from a study (dated by TCRdb to between 2015 and 2017). In terms of the full investigation: The study set out to test whether tumor-infiltrating Tregs in breast cancer get recruited from blood Tregs or are instead converted in situ from other CD4+ T cell subsets.

Tregs were isolated as CD4+CD25+CD127-/low cells. Tregs, naive and memory CD4+ T cells from tumor, blood and ipsilateral draining lymph nodes of about 5 breast cancer patients underwent full-length TCR alpha and beta sequencing. Tumor tissue, along with lymph nodes from ipsilateral axillary dissection, was perfused with PBS, minced, and then digested using collagenase I and hyaluronidase. A purity exceeding 90% was confirmed by FACS for the sorted cell populations. The full study reports these points: The greatest overlap of tumor-infiltrating Treg TCR alpha and beta sequences was observed with tumor naive CD4+ T cells, followed by blood naive CD4+ T cells. The larger-cohort validation was restricted to a single TCR beta V-J rearrangement rather than whole repertoires. The TCR gene usage of tumor memory CD4+ T cells clustered together with blood and lymph node memory CD4+ cells and with lymph node naive CD4+ cells.

This clonotype was sampled from a female donor with breast cancer. The sequencing sample was made of tumor-infiltrating Tregs sorted from the breast tumor.

The CDR3 region has the sequence CASSLSGTGERGQPQHF. The DNA sequence follows: TGTGCCAGCTCACTATCCGGGACAGGGGAAAGGGGTCAGCCCCAGCATTTT. The chain is assembled from TRBV18 and TRBJ1-5, with 10 central nucleotides matching TRBD1. The cysteine opens and the phenylalanine closes a CDR3 of 17 amino acids. The entry retains the CDR3 DNA only, 51 bases that are in frame from base 1. V is trimmed back by 4 bases and J by 6 bases, and the junction contains 12 bases that no gene match accounts for. Looking up the germline V gene yields CDR1 KGHSH and CDR2 LQKENI.